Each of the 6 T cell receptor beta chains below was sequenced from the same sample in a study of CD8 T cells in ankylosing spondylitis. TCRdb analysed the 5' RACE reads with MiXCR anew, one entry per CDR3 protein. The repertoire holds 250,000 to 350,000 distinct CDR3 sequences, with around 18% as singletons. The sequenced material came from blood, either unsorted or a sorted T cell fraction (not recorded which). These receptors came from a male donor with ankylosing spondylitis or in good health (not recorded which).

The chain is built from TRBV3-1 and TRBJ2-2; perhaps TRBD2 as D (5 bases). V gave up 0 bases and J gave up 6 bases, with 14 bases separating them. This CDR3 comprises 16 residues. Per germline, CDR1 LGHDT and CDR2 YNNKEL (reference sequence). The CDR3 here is CASSQERGAFPGELFF. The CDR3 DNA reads TGTGCCAGCAGCCAAGAACGGGGTGCTTTTCCCGGGGAGCTGTTTTTT.

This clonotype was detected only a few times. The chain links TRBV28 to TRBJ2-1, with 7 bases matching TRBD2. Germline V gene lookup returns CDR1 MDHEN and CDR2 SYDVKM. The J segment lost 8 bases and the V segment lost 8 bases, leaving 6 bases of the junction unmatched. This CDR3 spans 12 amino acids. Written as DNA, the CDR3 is TGTGCCAGCGCCCCTGGGAGGGATGAGCAGTTCTTC. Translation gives CASAPGRDEQFF.

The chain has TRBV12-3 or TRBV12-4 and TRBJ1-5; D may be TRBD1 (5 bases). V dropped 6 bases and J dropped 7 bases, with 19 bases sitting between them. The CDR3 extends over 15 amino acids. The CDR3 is CASSSGAQKGQPQHF. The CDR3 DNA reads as TGTGCCAGCAGCTCCGGGGCCCAGAAAGGGCAGCCCCAGCATTTT.

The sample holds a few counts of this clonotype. CDR3 residues: CASSLAGGQVTGELFF. The CDR3 DNA follows: TGCGCCAGCAGCTTGGCGGGGGGCCAGGTCACCGGGGAGCTGTTTTTT. This sequence joins TRBV5-1 and TRBJ2-2; D perhaps matches TRBD2 (7 bases). Per the germline V gene, CDR1 is SGHRS and CDR2 is YFSETQ. The CDR3 covers 16 residues. V was clipped by 0 bases and J by 4 bases, with 13 bases between them.

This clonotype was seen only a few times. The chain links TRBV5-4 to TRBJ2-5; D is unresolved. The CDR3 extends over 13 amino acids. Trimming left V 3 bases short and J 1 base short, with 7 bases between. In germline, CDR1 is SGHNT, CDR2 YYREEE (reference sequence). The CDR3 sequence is CASSSTAQETQYF. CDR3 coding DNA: TGTGCCAGCAGCTCGACGGCCCAAGAGACCCAGTACTTC. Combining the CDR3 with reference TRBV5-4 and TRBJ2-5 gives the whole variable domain ETGVTQSPTHLIKTRGQQVTLRCSSQSGHNTVSWYQQALGQGPQFIFQYYREEENGRGNFPPRFSGLQFPNYSSELNVNALELDDSALYLCASSSTAQETQYFGPGTRLLVL.

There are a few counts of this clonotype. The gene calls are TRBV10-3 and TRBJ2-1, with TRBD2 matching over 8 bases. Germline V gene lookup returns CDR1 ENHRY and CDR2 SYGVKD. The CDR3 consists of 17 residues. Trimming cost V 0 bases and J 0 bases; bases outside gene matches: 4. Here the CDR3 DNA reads TGTGCCATCAGTGAGTCTCAGCGGGGGACCTCCTACAATGAGCAGTTCTTC. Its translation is CAISESQRGTSYNEQFF.